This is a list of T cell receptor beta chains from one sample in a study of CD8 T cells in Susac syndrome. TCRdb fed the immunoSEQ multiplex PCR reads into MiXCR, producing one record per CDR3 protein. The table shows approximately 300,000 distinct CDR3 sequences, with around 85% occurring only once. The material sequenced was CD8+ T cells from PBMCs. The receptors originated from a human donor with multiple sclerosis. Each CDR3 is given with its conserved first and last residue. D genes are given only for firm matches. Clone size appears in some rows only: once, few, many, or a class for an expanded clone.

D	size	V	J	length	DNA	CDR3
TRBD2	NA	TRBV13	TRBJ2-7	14	TGTGCCAGCACCGAGACCCGGGCTAGCGGAGTGTTGTACTTC	CASTETRASGVLYF
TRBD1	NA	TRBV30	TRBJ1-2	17	TGTGCCTGGAGTGGGGTCCGTCAGGGACAGGAGGACTATGGCTACACCTTC	CAWSGVRQGQEDYGYTF
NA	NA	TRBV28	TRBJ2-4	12	TGTGCCAGCAGTTCCATAAGAATCGGACAGTACTTC	CASSSIRIGQYF
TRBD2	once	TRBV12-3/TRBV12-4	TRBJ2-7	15	TGTGCCAGCAGTGAAACGGGACTAGTAAGGTACGAGCAGTACTTC	CASSETGLVRYEQYF
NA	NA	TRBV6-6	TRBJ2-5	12	TGTGCCAGCAAGGCGGGTGGAGAGACCCAGTACTTC	CASKAGGETQYF
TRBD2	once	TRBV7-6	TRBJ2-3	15	TGTGCCACCCAGAGGGCCGGGGGGAGCACAGATACGCAGTATTTT	CATQRAGGSTDTQYF
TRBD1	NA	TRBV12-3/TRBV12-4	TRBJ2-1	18	TGTGCCAGCAGAGGACAGGGGCCTCAACCGGCGGGAGATAATGAGCAGTTCTTC	CASRGQGPQPAGDNEQFF
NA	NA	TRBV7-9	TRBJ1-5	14	TGTGCCAGCAGCCCCGCGGGGCCCAATCAGCCCCAGCATTTT	CASSPAGPNQPQHF
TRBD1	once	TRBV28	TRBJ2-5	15	TGTGCCAGCAGTATCTTGGACAGGGGAAGAGAGACCCAGTACTTC	CASSILDRGRETQYF
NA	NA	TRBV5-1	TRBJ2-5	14	TGCGCCAGCAGCACCGACGGTAATCAAGAGACCCAGTACTTC	CASSTDGNQETQYF
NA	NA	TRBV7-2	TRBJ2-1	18	TGTGCCAGCAGCTTAGCGATAATGGGATGGCTAGAGTACAATGAGCAGTTCTTC	CASSLAIMGWLEYNEQFF
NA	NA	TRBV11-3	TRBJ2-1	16	TGTGCCAGCAGCTTGAAGAATAGCCCGATAAACAATGAGCAGTTCTTC	CASSLKNSPINNEQFF
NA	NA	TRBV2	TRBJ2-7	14	TGTGCCAGCAGTGAATTTAGGGACTCCTACGAGCAGTACTTC	CASSEFRDSYEQYF
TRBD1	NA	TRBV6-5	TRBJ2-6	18	TGTGCCAGCAGTTACTCCGGGACAGGGGGCACTGGGGCCAACGTCCTGACTTTC	CASSYSGTGGTGANVLTF
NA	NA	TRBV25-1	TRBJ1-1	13	TGTGCCAGCAGTGAAGGGGGAAGTACTGAAGCTTTCTTT	CASSEGGSTEAFF
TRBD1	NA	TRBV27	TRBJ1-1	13	TGTGCCAGCAGAGGGACAGGGTCGACTGAAGCTTTCTTT	CASRGTGSTEAFF
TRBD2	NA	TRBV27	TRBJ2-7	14	TGTGCCAGCAGTTTAGCGGGAGGGCCCCACGAGCAGTACTTC	CASSLAGGPHEQYF
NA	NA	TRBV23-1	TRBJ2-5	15	TGCGCCAGCACCCCGTGCAGGCCTTACCAAGAGACCCAGTACTTC	CASTPCRPYQETQYF
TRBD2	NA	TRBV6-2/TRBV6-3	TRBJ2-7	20	TGTGCCAGCAGTTACCCTCGTATTAGGACTAGCGGGAGATCCTTCTACGAGCAGTACTTC	CASSYPRIRTSGRSFYEQYF
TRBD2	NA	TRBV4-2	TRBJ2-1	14	TGTGCCAGCTTCCAGCGGGGATCCTACAATGAGCAGTTCTTC	CASFQRGSYNEQFF
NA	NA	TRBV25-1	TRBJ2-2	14	TGTGCCAGCAGTCCGAGTTCCTGGGCCGGGGAGCTGTTTTTT	CASSPSSWAGELFF
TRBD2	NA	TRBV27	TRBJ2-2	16	TGTGCCAGCAGTTTATCGTCAGGACTAGGGGCCGGGGAGCTGTTTTTT	CASSLSSGLGAGELFF
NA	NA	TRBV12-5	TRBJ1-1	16	TGTGCTAGTGGGCCGTCGGGGGCCAAACGGAACACTGAAGCTTTCTTT	CASGPSGAKRNTEAFF
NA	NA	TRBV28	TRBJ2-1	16	TGTGCCAGCAGTTTATTTCGGGCAGGACCCTACAATGAGCAGTTCTTC	CASSLFRAGPYNEQFF
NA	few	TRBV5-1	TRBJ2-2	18	TGCGCCAGCAGCTTGGCCCAGGGCCCCGCTTCGAACACCGGGGAGCTGTTTTTT	CASSLAQGPASNTGELFF
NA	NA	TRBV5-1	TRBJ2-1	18	TGCGCCAGCAGCTTGGCCTTCATCTACGGAGGAACCCCCCATGAGCAGTTCTTC	CASSLAFIYGGTPHEQFF
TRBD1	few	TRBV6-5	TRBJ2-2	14	TGTGCCAGCAGGGGACAGGGAAGGACCGGGGAGCTGTTTTTT	CASRGQGRTGELFF
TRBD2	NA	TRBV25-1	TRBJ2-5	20	TGTGCCAGCAGTGAGTCCCCGGGGACTAGCGGGAGAGAAAGCCAAGAGACCCAGTACTTC	CASSESPGTSGRESQETQYF
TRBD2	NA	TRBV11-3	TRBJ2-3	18	TGTGCCAGCAGCTTAGGACTAGCGGGAGGGCCGGCCGGAGATACGCAGTATTTT	CASSLGLAGGPAGDTQYF
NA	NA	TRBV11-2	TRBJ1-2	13	TGTGCCAGCAGCTTAGTCGGGGACTATGGCTACACCTTC	CASSLVGDYGYTF
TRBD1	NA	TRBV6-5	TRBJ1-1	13	TGTGCCAGCAGTCGGACAGGGGTGACTGAAGCTTTCTTT	CASSRTGVTEAFF
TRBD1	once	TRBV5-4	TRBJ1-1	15	TGTGCCAGCAGCTTGGATCCGGACAGGGGAACTGAAGCTTTCTTT	CASSLDPDRGTEAFF
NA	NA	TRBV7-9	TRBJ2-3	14	TGTGCCAGCAGCTTAGTCGTGTCTCCAGATACGCAGTATTTT	CASSLVVSPDTQYF
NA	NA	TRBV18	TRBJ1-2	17	TGTGCCAGCTCACCAACGGCAGCTACTGACCCCCTCTATGGCTACACCTTC	CASSPTAATDPLYGYTF
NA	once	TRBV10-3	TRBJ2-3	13	TGTGCCATCAGTGATGTTCCGGCAGATACGCAGTATTTT	CAISDVPADTQYF
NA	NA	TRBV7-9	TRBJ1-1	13	TGTGCCAGCAGCTTAGTGGAGGTTAGAGAAGCTTTCTTT	CASSLVEVREAFF
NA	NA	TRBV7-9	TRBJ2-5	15	TGTGCCAGCAGCTCTACAGGGTATCGGGCAGAGACCCAGTACTTC	CASSSTGYRAETQYF
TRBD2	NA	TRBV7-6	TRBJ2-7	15	TGTGCCAGCAGCTTGTCCCTAGCGGGAGTCAACGAGCAGTACTTC	CASSLSLAGVNEQYF
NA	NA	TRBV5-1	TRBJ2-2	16	TGCGCCAGCAGCCCGTCACTAGGAGGGTACACCGGGGAGCTGTTTTTT	CASSPSLGGYTGELFF
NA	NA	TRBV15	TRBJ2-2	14	TGTGCCACCAGCATGAGGGTGAACACCGGGGAGCTGTTTTTT	CATSMRVNTGELFF
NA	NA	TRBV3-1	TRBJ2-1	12	TGTGCCACCCCCGGGACCGCCCCGGAGCAGTTCTTC	CATPGTAPEQFF
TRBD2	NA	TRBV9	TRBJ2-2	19	TGTGCCAGCAGCGTAGAGGGACTAGCGGGGTTTCTGAACACCGGGGAGCTGTTTTTT	CASSVEGLAGFLNTGELFF
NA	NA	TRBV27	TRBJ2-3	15	TGTGCCAGCAGTTTAGATTACCAGGGCACAGATACGCAGTATTTT	CASSLDYQGTDTQYF
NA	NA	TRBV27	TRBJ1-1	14	TGTGCCAGCAGTTTTGGCGGACAAGTATCAGAAGCTTTCTTT	CASSFGGQVSEAFF
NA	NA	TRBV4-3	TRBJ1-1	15	TGCGCCAGCAGCCAAGGGGTTCGAGCGAACACTGAAGCTTTCTTT	CASSQGVRANTEAFF
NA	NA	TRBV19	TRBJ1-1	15	TGTGCCAGTAGTATAGTTCAGGATGCTGACGCTGAAGCTTTCTTT	CASSIVQDADAEAFF
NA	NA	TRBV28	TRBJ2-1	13	TGTGCCAGCAGTTTAGTCTCACGAGATGAGCAGTTCTTC	CASSLVSRDEQFF
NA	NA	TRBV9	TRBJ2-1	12	TGTGCCAGCAGCGTAGTGGGGGATGAGCAGTTCTTC	CASSVVGDEQFF
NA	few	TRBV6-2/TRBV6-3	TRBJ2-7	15	TGTGCCAGCATACCGGGACCCCTAAGCGCCTACGAGCAGTACTTC	CASIPGPLSAYEQYF
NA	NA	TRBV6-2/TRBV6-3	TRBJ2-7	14	TGTGCCAGCGAAACCAGGAGGGGTCTCTACGAGCAGTACTTC	CASETRRGLYEQYF
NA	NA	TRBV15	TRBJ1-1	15	TGTGCCACCAGCAGAGTGGCAAGGATGAACACTGAAGCTTTCTTT	CATSRVARMNTEAFF